This is a list of T cell receptor beta chains from one sample in a study of blood T cell repertoires in COVID-19. The table came from immunoSEQ multiplex PCR; TCRdb's copy has only in-frame clones and leaves some out. Counted here are a few hundred thousand clones, around nine tenths occurring once; the ten biggest clones make up about 1.7%. Sequencing was done on a sample of PBMCs or T cells enriched from blood (not recorded which). These receptor sequences come from a woman under 40 who had recovered from COVID-19. CDR3s include the opening cysteine and the closing phenylalanine or tryptophan. Each record gives: CDR3 DNA, CDR3 protein, D gene, V gene, CDR3 length, clone size, J gene. A D gene is named only where the DNA matches it firmly. Expanded clones get a size class; other rows say once, few or many, or leave the size out.

TGTGCCAGCAGCCAAGCAGGCAGTGGCACTGAAGCTTTCTTT | CASSQAGSGTEAFF | - | TRBV3-1/TRBV3-2 | 14 | - | TRBJ1-1
TGCAGCGTCGTTCTGAACACTGAAGCTTTCTTT | CSVVLNTEAFF | - | TRBV29-1 | 11 | - | TRBJ1-1
TGTGCCTGGAGTGCCTTTCGTGACAGGGCCGGGCGTCTCAACACCGGGGAGCTGTTTTTT | CAWSAFRDRAGRLNTGELFF | TRBD1 | TRBV30 | 20 | - | TRBJ2-2
TGTGCCTGGAGGGTTGGGGGGATGGGTAATCAGCCCCAGCATTTT | CAWRVGGMGNQPQHF | - | TRBV30 | 15 | - | TRBJ1-5
TGTGCCAGCAGCGATTGGACAGGGTTCATGGATGGCTACACCTTC | CASSDWTGFMDGYTF | TRBD1 | TRBV6-5 | 15 | - | TRBJ1-2
TGTGCCAGCAGTTACTCGGGTCCAGGACAGGTTAATCAGCCCCAGCATTTT | CASSYSGPGQVNQPQHF | TRBD1 | TRBV6-2/TRBV6-3 | 17 | few | TRBJ1-5
TGTGCCAGCAGTTCCCTTACTAGCGGGAGATACTCCTACGAGCAGTACTTC | CASSSLTSGRYSYEQYF | TRBD2 | TRBV28 | 17 | - | TRBJ2-7
TGTGCCAGCAGTTATAGTCACCGAGGGAACACTGAAGCTTTCTTT | CASSYSHRGNTEAFF | - | TRBV6-5 | 15 | - | TRBJ1-1
TGTGCCAGCACCCTACCTAGGGGGAGTAATACTGAAGCTTTCTTT | CASTLPRGSNTEAFF | - | TRBV7-2 | 15 | - | TRBJ1-1
TGCGCCAGCGGACAGGGGGCAGGTAACTCACCCCTCCACTTT | CASGQGAGNSPLHF | TRBD1 | TRBV4-1 | 14 | once | TRBJ1-6
TGCGCCAGCCGGACAGGGAGAACCGGGGAGCTGTTTTTT | CASRTGRTGELFF | TRBD1 | TRBV10-1 | 13 | - | TRBJ2-2
TGTGCCAGCAGTTTGACAGCGGGGAGCTCCTACAATGAGCAGTTCTTC | CASSLTAGSSYNEQFF | TRBD2 | TRBV27 | 16 | once | TRBJ2-1
TGTGCCAGCAGCCCGTTAAGAACTAGCGTTGACGGGGAGCTGTTTTTT | CASSPLRTSVDGELFF | TRBD2 | TRBV11-2 | 16 | once | TRBJ2-2
TGTGCCAGTAGTATAGGACTAGCAGGCGAGACCCAGTACTTC | CASSIGLAGETQYF | TRBD2 | TRBV19 | 14 | - | TRBJ2-5
TGTGCCACCAGCAGAGGAAGACAGGGAAACTATGGCTACACCTTC | CATSRGRQGNYGYTF | TRBD1 | TRBV15 | 15 | - | TRBJ1-2
TGTGCCTGTGGTGGGCAGGATACGCAGTATTTT | CACGGQDTQYF | - | TRBV30 | 11 | - | TRBJ2-3
TGTGCCAGCAGCCAATCGTCGGTAGTTGGCGGGGAGCTGTTTTTT | CASSQSSVVGGELFF | - | TRBV16 | 15 | - | TRBJ2-2
TGTGCCCGGGGGGCGGGCCCCGTCGCTGGCAATGAGCAGTTCTTC | CARGAGPVAGNEQFF | - | TRBV30 | 15 | - | TRBJ2-1
TGTGCCAGCAGCCAAGATAAGAGGGGGCGAGATCAGCCCCAGCATTTT | CASSQDKRGRDQPQHF | TRBD1 | TRBV3-1/TRBV3-2 | 16 | - | TRBJ1-5
TGCAGTGCTAGAGATTATACTGAAGCTTTCTTT | CSARDYTEAFF | - | TRBV20-1 | 11 | - | TRBJ1-1
TGCGCCAGCAGCCAAGCGGGGGATGGGGGACAGCTCAATGGCTACACCTTC | CASSQAGDGGQLNGYTF | TRBD1 | TRBV4-1 | 17 | - | TRBJ1-2
TGTGCCATAGGTCCCGGGACAGGGGGCCAAGAGACCCAGTACTTC | CAIGPGTGGQETQYF | TRBD1 | TRBV10-3 | 15 | - | TRBJ2-5
TGTGCCAGCAGTTACCCCGGGTCTATGGGTACCACCTACACCTTC | CASSYPGSMGTTYTF | - | TRBV6-5 | 15 | - | TRBJ1-2
TGTGCCAGTAGGGGGACAGGGGAAGCGTACTGGGCCAACGTCCTGACTTTC | CASRGTGEAYWANVLTF | TRBD1 | TRBV19 | 17 | once | TRBJ2-6
TGTGCCAGCAGCCGGGAGGATCAGCCCCAGCATTTT | CASSREDQPQHF | - | TRBV7-9 | 12 | - | TRBJ1-5
TGTGCCAGTAGTATGTGGGACAGGGGATACAATGAGCAGTTCTTC | CASSMWDRGYNEQFF | TRBD1 | TRBV19 | 15 | - | TRBJ2-1
TGTGCCAGCAGGAACTCGAGACGGGGTTACAATGAGCAGTTCTTC | CASRNSRRGYNEQFF | - | TRBV6-5 | 15 | - | TRBJ2-1
TGCGCCAGCGGTACTTTAGACAGCCAAAGGTACGAGCAGTACTTC | CASGTLDSQRYEQYF | - | TRBV5-1 | 15 | - | TRBJ2-7
TGTGCCTGGAGTGGGGACTTAACCCGCACTGAAGCTTTCTTT | CAWSGDLTRTEAFF | - | TRBV30 | 14 | - | TRBJ1-1
TGTGCCAGCAGCGGGGACAGTTTCTACGAGCAGTACTTC | CASSGDSFYEQYF | TRBD1 | TRBV7-9 | 13 | - | TRBJ2-7
TGCGCCAGCAGCCAAGATCGGGTGGAGCTGTTTTTT | CASSQDRVELFF | - | TRBV4-3 | 12 | - | TRBJ2-2
TGTGCCAGCAGCCCACATGGGCCACGAGGGAACGAGCAGTACTTC | CASSPHGPRGNEQYF | - | TRBV3-1/TRBV3-2 | 15 | - | TRBJ2-7
TGTGCCAGCAGTTACACAAACGGACTAGCGCTCACAGATACGCAGTATTTT | CASSYTNGLALTDTQYF | TRBD2 | TRBV6-2/TRBV6-3 | 17 | once | TRBJ2-3
TGTGCCAGTAGAGAACAGGGCGTCGGTTCACCCCTCCACTTT | CASREQGVGSPLHF | - | TRBV19 | 14 | - | TRBJ1-6
TGTGCCAGCAGCTCGTCAGGGCCCTCCTACAATGAGCAGTTCTTC | CASSSSGPSYNEQFF | - | TRBV7-6 | 15 | once | TRBJ2-1
TGTGCCACCTCGGGACAGCGCTATGGCTACACCTTC | CATSGQRYGYTF | TRBD1 | TRBV25-1 | 12 | - | TRBJ1-2
TGTGCCAGCCGGGAGGGCCGGGGGCAATTCTTC | CASREGRGQFF | TRBD2 | TRBV28 | 11 | few | TRBJ2-1
TGTGCCAGTAGGCCCCGGGTTGTGGGGCGCAATGAGCAGTTCTTC | CASRPRVVGRNEQFF | - | TRBV19 | 15 | - | TRBJ2-1
TGTGCCAGCAGCTTGGTAGCGGGGGGGCAGGCCGGGGAGCTGTTTTTT | CASSLVAGGQAGELFF | TRBD2 | TRBV5-4 | 16 | - | TRBJ2-2
TGTGCCAGCAGCTATGAGGAGACCCAGTACTTC | CASSYEETQYF | - | TRBV3-1/TRBV3-2 | 11 | - | TRBJ2-5
TGTGCCAGCAGCCAAAGACAGTCATTTCAGCCCCAGCATTTT | CASSQRQSFQPQHF | - | TRBV5-6 | 14 | - | TRBJ1-5
TGTGCCAGCAGCTTATCAGGGAACACTGAAGCTTTCTTT | CASSLSGNTEAFF | - | TRBV7-3 | 13 | - | TRBJ1-1
TGTGCCAGCAAAACAGGGAAGGGTTATAATTCACCCCTCCACTTT | CASKTGKGYNSPLHF | - | TRBV7-6 | 15 | - | TRBJ1-6